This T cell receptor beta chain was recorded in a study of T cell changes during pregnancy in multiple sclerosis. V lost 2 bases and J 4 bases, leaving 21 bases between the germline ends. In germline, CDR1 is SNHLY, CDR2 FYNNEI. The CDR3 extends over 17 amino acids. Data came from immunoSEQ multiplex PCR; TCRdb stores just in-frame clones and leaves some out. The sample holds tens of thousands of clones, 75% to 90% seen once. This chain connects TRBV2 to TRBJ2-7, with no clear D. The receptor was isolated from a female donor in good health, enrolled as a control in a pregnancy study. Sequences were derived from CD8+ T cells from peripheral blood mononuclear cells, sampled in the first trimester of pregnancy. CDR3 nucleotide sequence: TGTGCCAGCAGTGAATGGGTAGCCCACGCCATAACTTACGAGCAGTACTTC. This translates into CASSEWVAHAITYEQYF.